These 5 T cell receptor beta chains originate from one sample sequenced in a study of OX40 agonist ivuxolimab in advanced cancers. Only in-frame clones appear in the TCRdb table, and some are missing; sequencing was by immunoSEQ multiplex PCR. The table shows 100,000 to 150,000 clones, with about 93% occurring only once. Sample: CD4+ or CD8+ T cells sorted from blood, taken in a trial of the OX40 agonist ivuxolimab. The receptors here all came from an adult with an advanced solid tumor such as melanoma, head and neck, liver or kidney cancer.

In its sample, this clone was seen once. CDR3 DNA sequence: TGTGCCAGCAGCTTACAAGGAGTTGGAACAGATACGCAGTATTTT. It specifies CASSLQGVGTDTQYF. The chain recombines TRBV11-3 with TRBJ2-3, with D unresolved. Germline V gene data show CDR1 as SGHNT and CDR2 as YENEEA. The CDR3 runs to 15 residues. Trimming shortened V by 2 bases and J by 3 bases, and 12 bases separated the two germline ends.

The chain has TRBV11-2 and TRBJ2-3, with D unresolved. V was shortened by 5 bases and J by 10 bases, with 10 bases between the two germline ends. This CDR3 has 11 residues. Per the germline V gene, CDR1 is SGHAT and CDR2 is FQNNGV. The CDR3 sequence: CASSPSIAQYF. The CDR3 nucleotides are TGTGCCAGCAGCCCCTCGATAGCGCAGTATTTT.

The chain joins TRBV7-3 to TRBJ2-7; a weak D match, TRBD1 (6 bases). CDR1 SGHTA and CDR2 FQGTGA come from the germline V gene. With 4 bases removed from V and 0 bases from J, the gap between germline ends came to 13 bases. The CDR3 runs 15 residues. The CDR3 coding sequence is TGTGCCAGCAGCTCCGAAGGGGGTACCTCCTACGAGCAGTACTTC. Translation: CASSSEGGTSYEQYF. Based on the CDR3 plus reference TRBV7-3 and TRBJ2-7, the full variable domain is GAGVSQTPSNKVTEKGKYVELRCDPISGHTALYWYRQSLGQGPEFLIYFQGTGAADDSGLPNDRFFAVRPEGSVSTLKIQRTERGDSAVYLCASSSEGGTSYEQYFGPGTRLTVT.

J is TRBJ2-3 and V is TRBV18, with 8 nucleotides matching TRBD2. CDR3 size: 17 residues. From germline, CDR1 is KGHSH and CDR2 LQKENI. Trimming removed 3 bases from V and 4 bases from J; junction bases left unmatched: 12. This chain's CDR3 is CASSPALSGGGADTQYF. DNA of the CDR3: TGTGCCAGCTCACCGGCCCTTTCGGGGGGGGGCGCAGATACGCAGTATTTT.

V is TRBV5-4 and J is TRBJ1-4, with 12 bases matching TRBD1. This CDR3 is 16 amino acids long. Trimming at V came to 3 bases and at J to 8 bases, leaving 8 bases not matched to a gene. CDR1 is SGHNT and CDR2 is YYREEE in the germline V gene (reference sequence). The CDR3 loop is CASSSGTGGLEEKLFF. For the CDR3, the DNA is TGTGCCAGCAGCTCCGGGACAGGGGGCCTCGAGGAAAAACTGTTTTTT.